Shown below are 22 T cell receptor beta chains from a single sample sequenced in a study of T-cell memory formation after mild COVID-19 listed by TCRdb under 2021. Library preparation employed 5' RACE. Instrument on record: Illumina NovaSeq 6000. The public reads were quality trimmed at Q25 with fastp and then assembled into clones with MiXCR by TCRdb, keeping productive beta chains. CDR3 protein duplicates are merged, each entry listing the most common genes and DNA. The sample table lists approximately 410,000 distinct CDR3 sequences, 20% to 25% of them with a count of one. Together, the top ten hold roughly 14% of the sample. Sequenced: PBMCs or a T cell subset sorted from them (not recorded which). These receptor sequences come from an adult woman who had mild COVID-19 (a few samples of this study predate the infection). The sample titles of this study are shuffled in the database, so cell type and time point are left out; the donor was told from shared clones.

The chain is built from TRBV3-1 and TRBJ1-1, with D unclear. The germline gives CDR1 LGHDT, CDR2 YNNKEL (reference sequence). The V end lost 1 base, the J end lost 6 bases, and 15 bases lay between the germline ends. The CDR3 totals 15 residues. CDR3 coding DNA: TGTGCCAGCAGCCAAGGTTTGGGAGAACTCGCTGAAGCTTTCTTT. Amino acids: CASSQGLGELAEAFF.

This clonotype was observed at least ten times. The rearrangement links TRBV12-3 or TRBV12-4 to TRBJ2-3; D uncertain. CDR3 size: 13 residues. Trimming cost V 1 base and J 6 bases, with 8 bases left between them. CDR3 amino acids: CASSLGDGDTQYF. CDR3 nucleotide sequence: TGTGCCAGCAGTTTAGGTGACGGGGATACGCAGTATTTT.

CDR3 DNA sequence: TGTGCCAGCAGTTTGCCCAGTGAAGCGGGGATCTCCTACAATGAGCAGTTCTTC. This encodes CASSLPSEAGISYNEQFF. The V call is TRBV6-2 or TRBV6-3, the J call TRBJ2-1, with 7 bases fitting TRBD2. The CDR3 totals 18 residues. CDR1 is MNHEY and CDR2 is SVGEGT in the germline V gene. V shed 4 bases, J shed 0 bases, and the junction held 12 bases outside the gene matches.

Many counts were recorded for this clonotype. The V and J genes are TRBV25-1 and TRBJ1-3; 10 bases map to TRBD1. The length of the CDR3 is 21 residues. CDR1 and CDR2 from the germline V gene are MGHDK and SYGVNS. J gave up 0 bases and V 3 bases, and 17 bases lay outside the gene matches. The CDR3 region has the DNA TGTGCCAGCAGTGATTTAAATTATGACAGGGGGCATCGGTCCTCTGGAAACACCATATATTTT. Translating it yields CASSDLNYDRGHRSSGNTIYF.

The chain has TRBV12-3 or TRBV12-4 and TRBJ1-6; possible D gene TRBD1, 5 bases. Trimming stripped 6 bases from V and 8 bases from J, with 14 bases between. This CDR3 spans 14 amino acids. CDR3 nucleotides: TGTGCCAGCAGCTCCGGGGCTTCGGATTCACCCCTCCACTTT. This translates into CASSSGASDSPLHF.

This chain links TRBV29-1 with TRBJ2-2, with TRBD1 identical over 8 bases. Germline values: CDR1 SQVTM, CDR2 ANQGSEA. The ends lost 5 bases at V and 4 bases at J; junction bases unmatched: 9. This CDR3 is 15 amino acids long. CDR3 nucleotide sequence: TGCAGCGTTTGGGGCACAGGGGGAGGCACCGGGGAGCTGTTTTTT. Translation: CSVWGTGGGTGELFF.

This clonotype was detected a few times. CDR3 amino acids: CASMKDRGSSYEQYF. In DNA form, the CDR3 reads TGCGCCAGCATGAAGGACAGGGGGAGCTCCTACGAGCAGTACTTC. The chain combines TRBV5-1 with TRBJ2-7, with 10 bases lining up with TRBD1. The germline V gene encodes CDR1 SGHRS and CDR2 YFSETQ. With V trimmed by 6 bases and J by 0 bases, 6 bases remained unmatched. The CDR3 runs 15 residues.

In this sample, this clonotype turned up a few times. The CDR3 nucleotides are TGTGCCAGCAGCCCCTCAGGGGAATTTGACGAGCAGTACTTC. Translated: CASSPSGEFDEQYF. The chain recombines TRBV7-9 with TRBJ2-7; D may be TRBD1 (6 bases). V lost 5 bases, J lost 5 bases, and 16 bases lay in between. The CDR3 has 14 residues. Per the germline V gene, CDR1 is SEHNR and CDR2 is FQNEAQ (reference sequence).

The chain joins TRBV3-1 to TRBJ1-2, with D unresolved. There are 14 residues in the CDR3. CDR1 LGHDT and CDR2 YNNKEL come from the germline V gene (reference sequence). Trimming removed 0 bases at V and 4 bases at J, with 9 bases between. CDR3 nucleotide sequence: TGTGCCAGCAGCCAAGATTGGGGAGCCTATGGCTACACCTTC. Translation gives CASSQDWGAYGYTF.

This clonotype was observed a handful of times. The rearrangement links TRBV12-3 or TRBV12-4 to TRBJ1-6; the D is unclear. CDR3 length: 14 residues. Trimming shortened V by 3 bases and J by 7 bases, and 10 bases separated the two germline ends. CDR3 coding DNA: TGTGCCAGCAGTTTTAGACGAGCCAATTCACCCCTCCACTTT. Translating gives CASSFRRANSPLHF.

The chain carries TRBV12-3 or TRBV12-4 and TRBJ1-1; the match to TRBD1 covers 7 bases. Losses at the gene ends were 6 bases for V and 5 bases for J; bases not matched to a gene: 9. The CDR3 is 14 amino acids. The CDR3 is CASSDTLTGTEAFF. In nucleotides, the CDR3 is TGTGCCAGCAGCGATACGTTGACAGGGACTGAAGCTTTCTTT.

This clonotype was picked up a small number of times. In nucleotides, the CDR3 is TGTGCCAGCAGCTTAGGGCTGGTAACAGGCACAGATACGCAGTATTTT. Translation gives CASSLGLVTGTDTQYF. The chain has TRBV11-2 and TRBJ2-3; D is unresolved. Per the germline V gene, CDR1 is SGHAT and CDR2 is FQNNGV. The V gene lost 1 base and the J gene lost 1 base, with 12 bases spanning the gap. The CDR3 extends over 16 amino acids.

This chain joins TRBV5-1 and TRBJ2-7; D unresolved. The V and J ends lost 0 bases and 0 bases respectively, with 13 bases between them. Germline V gene sequence: CDR1 SGHRS, CDR2 YFSETQ. The length of the CDR3 is 16 residues. The CDR3 DNA reads TGCGCCAGCAGCTTGGCCGGCCAGGTGAGCTCCTACGAGCAGTACTTC. It is translated as CASSLAGQVSSYEQYF.

This chain joins TRBV20-1 and TRBJ2-1; perhaps TRBD2 as D (6 bases). V was shortened by 2 bases and J by 6 bases, with 20 bases between the two germline ends. Germline CDR1 DFQATT, CDR2 SNEGSKA (reference sequence). There are 16 residues in the CDR3. The CDR3 nucleotides read TGCAGTGCTAGAACTCTGTTACGGGACTCATTCAATGAGCAGTTCTTC. This sequence encodes CSARTLLRDSFNEQFF.

Only a few counts were recorded for this clonotype. The rearrangement uses TRBV18 and TRBJ1-3; D remains ambiguous. From germline, CDR1 is KGHSH and CDR2 LQKENI. This CDR3 region has 14 residues. Between the trimmed V and J ends, which lost 3 bases and 0 bases, there was a span of 6 bases. CDR3 region: CASSPPGSGNTIYF. CDR3 DNA sequence: TGTGCCAGCTCACCTCCGGGCTCTGGAAACACCATATATTTT.

The chain is built from TRBV12-3 or TRBV12-4 and TRBJ2-3, with no clear D. This CDR3 has 15 residues. The V and J ends lost 7 bases and 3 bases respectively, with 17 bases between them. The CDR3 coding sequence is TGTGCCAGCATCATGGACGATGCTGGGACAGATACGCAGTATTTT. As protein: CASIMDDAGTDTQYF.

There are a few counts of this clonotype. The chain employs TRBV7-9 and TRBJ1-5; a weak D match, TRBD1 (5 bases). Germline lookup yields CDR1 SEHNR and CDR2 FQNEAQ (reference sequence). The CDR3 extends over 12 amino acids. Deletions cut 4 bases from V and 7 bases from J, with 8 bases between. CDR3 sequence: CASSSGGQPQHF. The CDR3 DNA reads TGTGCCAGCAGCTCCGGGGGACAGCCCCAGCATTTT.

This clonotype was counted many times. CDR3 residues: CASSPRLAGATGELFF. The CDR3 region has the DNA TGCGCCAGCAGCCCTCGACTAGCGGGAGCGACCGGGGAGCTGTTTTTT. The chain recombines TRBV5-1 with TRBJ2-2, with 12 positions matching TRBD2. Germline lookup yields CDR1 SGHRS and CDR2 YFSETQ. J was trimmed by 5 bases and V by 4 bases; bases with no gene match: 6. This CDR3 is 16 amino acids long.

This clonotype was counted a few times. The CDR3 sequence: CATSDPDLPAPDTQYF. The CDR3, as DNA: TGTGCCACCAGTGACCCGGACTTGCCGGCTCCAGATACGCAGTATTTT. The V gene is TRBV24-1, the J gene TRBJ2-3; the D gene is possibly TRBD2 (5 bases). This CDR3 has 16 residues. The V gene lost 4 bases and the J gene lost 4 bases, with 17 bases spanning the gap. In germline, CDR1 is KGHDR, CDR2 SFDVKD.

The rearrangement links TRBV15 to TRBJ2-7, with 8 bases fitting TRBD1. With V trimmed by 0 bases and J by 2 bases, 12 bases remained unmatched. The germline gives CDR1 LNHNV, CDR2 YYDKDF (reference sequence). The CDR3 sequence is 18 residues long. This chain's CDR3 is CATSRDRDRIRITYEQYF. CDR3 bases: TGTGCCACCAGCAGAGACCGGGACAGGATCCGTATTACCTACGAGCAGTACTTC.

The V and J genes are TRBV11-2 and TRBJ1-1; unclear D gene. The CDR3 loop spans 14 amino acids. Germline loops: CDR1 SGHAT, CDR2 FQNNGV. V was pared by 5 bases and J by 4 bases, with 14 bases between. The DNA of the CDR3 is TGTGCCAGCAGCCCGTTCGATGTGGGCACTGAAGCTTTCTTT. It codes for CASSPFDVGTEAFF.

The V call is TRBV6-5, the J call TRBJ2-6; TRBD1 might be the D (6 bases). The V end lost 5 bases, the J end lost 2 bases, and 10 bases lay between the germline ends. CDR1 is MNHEY, CDR2 SVGAGI, per germline. The CDR3 contains 15 residues. CDR3 DNA sequence: TGTGCCAGCAGTAACCACAGGGCTGGGGCCAACGTCCTGACTTTC. This gives the protein CASSNHRAGANVLTF.